Listed below are T cell receptor beta chains from one sample, sequenced in a study of CD8 T cells in acute hepatitis C reinfection. Clones were sequenced by immunoSEQ multiplex PCR, and TCRdb holds only the in-frame ones, with some missing. The table records over 30,000 clones, approximately 83% of them present only once. The sample taken for sequencing was naive CD8+ T cells from PBMCs. These TCRs come from a woman aged 18-29 years who spontaneously cleared hepatitis C infection. Each CDR3 is given with its conserved first and last residue. Each record gives: CDR3 length, V gene, clone size, J gene, D gene, CDR3 DNA, CDR3 protein. A D gene is named only where the DNA matches it firmly. Size tells how often a clone was seen (once, few, many) or the class of an expanded clone, and some rows leave it out.

16	TRBV4-1	NA	TRBJ2-2	NA	TGCGCCAGCAGCCCCCCGGGAGTCCCTGCCTCCGGGGAGCTGTTTTTT	CASSPPGVPASGELFF
15	TRBV7-9	NA	TRBJ2-5	NA	TGTGCCAGCAGCTTAGCGCAGGGTTCGTTAGAGACCCAGTACTTC	CASSLAQGSLETQYF
16	TRBV6-5	once	TRBJ2-4	NA	TGTGCCAGCAGTTACGATGCTTTCGGGAGTAGAAACATTCAGTACTTC	CASSYDAFGSRNIQYF
16	TRBV7-6	NA	TRBJ2-1	NA	TGTGCCAGCAGCTTAGAGTCCGCAAGCTCCTACAATGAGCAGTTCTTC	CASSLESASSYNEQFF
14	TRBV6-5	NA	TRBJ1-5	NA	TGTGCCAGCAGTTATTCCTACCTAGGTCAGCCCCAGCATTTT	CASSYSYLGQPQHF
14	TRBV9	once	TRBJ2-2	NA	TGTGCCAGCAGCGTAGATCTGAACACCGGGGAGCTGTTTTTT	CASSVDLNTGELFF
16	TRBV2	NA	TRBJ2-4	NA	TGTGCCAGCACCCCACCCTCAGAACCGGAGGGAAACATTCAGTACTTC	CASTPPSEPEGNIQYF
10	TRBV27	few	TRBJ2-1	TRBD1	TGTGCCAGCGGGACAGACGAGCAGTTCTTC	CASGTDEQFF
15	TRBV15	once	TRBJ2-7	TRBD2	TGTGCCACCAGTCCGCCGGGACTAGCGGCCTACGAGCAGTACTTC	CATSPPGLAAYEQYF
14	TRBV23-1	NA	TRBJ2-7	TRBD1	TGCGCCAGCAGTATCGGGACAGGGGTCTTCGAGCAGTACTTC	CASSIGTGVFEQYF
16	TRBV4-1	few	TRBJ1-1	NA	TGCGCCAGCAGCCAAGAACATCACGGATCGAACACTGAAGCTTTCTTT	CASSQEHHGSNTEAFF
17	TRBV7-2	NA	TRBJ2-7	TRBD2	TGTGCCAGCAGCCACGCGGCTGCTATAGCGGGAGTCGACGAGCAGTACTTC	CASSHAAAIAGVDEQYF
18	TRBV7-9	NA	TRBJ1-3	NA	TGTGCCAGCTTATTCTCAGGGAAGGGTGATTTCGGTTTAAACACCATATATTTT	CASLFSGKGDFGLNTIYF
11	TRBV2	NA	TRBJ2-1	NA	TGTGCCAGCAGTGGCGGGAATGAGCAGTTCTTC	CASSGGNEQFF
16	TRBV29-1	NA	TRBJ1-1	NA	TGCAGCGCTGAGGTGGGGTCTCAAGGAGTTAGCACTGAAGCTTTCTTT	CSAEVGSQGVSTEAFF
13	TRBV2	NA	TRBJ2-2	NA	TGTGCCAGCAGAAACGGAAGGTCCGGGGAGCTGTTTTTT	CASRNGRSGELFF
17	TRBV9	NA	TRBJ1-2	NA	TGTGCCAGCCTACCCGGGAGGGGTCCAACCCTCCACTATGGCTACACCTTC	CASLPGRGPTLHYGYTF
14	TRBV29-1	once	TRBJ1-2	TRBD1	TGCAGCGTTCATTTGGGGGACAGTAACTATGGCTACACCTTC	CSVHLGDSNYGYTF
16	TRBV11-2	NA	TRBJ1-2	NA	TGTGCCAGCAGCTTTTGGACAGATTCCCTTAACTATGGCTACACCTTC	CASSFWTDSLNYGYTF
17	TRBV4-2	few	TRBJ2-7	TRBD2	TGTGCCAGCAGCCCCGAGGGACTAGCGGGAGCGATCTACGAGCAGTACTTC	CASSPEGLAGAIYEQYF
15	TRBV7-9	NA	TRBJ2-7	NA	TGTGCCAGCAGCTTAATACAGGGCCCAGCATACGAGCAGTACTTC	CASSLIQGPAYEQYF
14	TRBV4-1	NA	TRBJ2-7	TRBD1	TGCGCCAGCAGCCAAAGAGACAGGGGCTACGAGCAGTACTTC	CASSQRDRGYEQYF
17	TRBV2	NA	TRBJ2-5	TRBD2	TGTGCCAGTGGGACTAGCGGGAGCAGGGTCGGCCAAGAGACCCAGTACTTC	CASGTSGSRVGQETQYF
14	TRBV2	NA	TRBJ2-1	TRBD2	TGTGCCAGCCCGATAGCGGGGCCTTTCAATGAGCAGTTCTTC	CASPIAGPFNEQFF
16	TRBV5-1	few	TRBJ2-2	NA	TGCGCCAGCAGCTTTCGGGACATCCAACCCCACCGGGAGCTGTTTTTT	CASSFRDIQPHRELFF
15	TRBV4-1	NA	TRBJ1-3	NA	TGCGCCAGCAGCCAAAATCTAGTCTCTGGAAACACCATATATTTT	CASSQNLVSGNTIYF
17	TRBV27	NA	TRBJ2-1	NA	TGTGCCAGCAGTTTAGTGGCAGGTCAGAGCTCCTACAATGAGCAGTTCTTC	CASSLVAGQSSYNEQFF
12	TRBV2	NA	TRBJ2-7	NA	TGTGCCAGCAACATAGCCCACTACGAGCAGTACTTC	CASNIAHYEQYF
11	TRBV6-6	NA	TRBJ2-3	NA	TGTGCCAGCAGGACGGGAGATACGCAGTATTTT	CASRTGDTQYF
14	TRBV29-1	NA	TRBJ2-1	TRBD2	TGCAGCGTGCTGAGCGGGAATACTAACAATGAGCAGTTCTTC	CSVLSGNTNNEQFF
14	TRBV27	NA	TRBJ1-2	TRBD1	TGTGCCAGCAGTACAGGGGAAGATGGCTATGGCTACACCTTC	CASSTGEDGYGYTF
15	TRBV6-1	NA	TRBJ2-1	TRBD2	TGTGCCAGCAGTGAACGGCGGGAGGCGGCTAATGAGCAGTTCTTC	CASSERREAANEQFF
15	TRBV6-1	NA	TRBJ1-5	NA	TGTGCCAGCAGTGAAAGCGGGTATAGCAATCAGCCCCAGCATTTT	CASSESGYSNQPQHF